The 27 T cell receptor beta chains below were found in one sample sequenced in a study of naive and memory T cell subsets. Both TRBC1 and TRBC2 were covered by a beta constant-region primer of two equimolar oligonucleotides. TCRdb re-called the UMI-ligation and nested PCR reads through MiXCR, storing one row per CDR3 protein. The sample shows approximately 140,000 distinct CDR3 sequences, 15% to 20% of them seen only once. Material for sequencing was naive CD4+ T cells from blood. The receptors here all came from a human donor in good health.

This clonotype has just a few counts. The chain has TRBV6-1 and TRBJ2-7; D perhaps matches TRBD1 (6 bases). CDR1 is MNHNS and CDR2 is SASEGT in the germline V gene. The CDR3 contains 14 residues. V lost 4 bases and J lost 0, with 10 bases in between. CDR3 loop: CASSGTVNSYEQYF. The CDR3, as DNA: TGTGCCAGCAGTGGGACAGTCAACTCCTACGAGCAGTACTTC.

V is TRBV29-1 and J is TRBJ2-1; D perhaps matches TRBD2 (6 bases). CDR3 length: 15 amino acids. Trimming stripped 3 bases from V and 8 bases from J, with 20 bases between. CDR1 SQVTM and CDR2 ANQGSEA come from the germline V gene. The CDR3 bases are TGCAGCGTTGATAAGGTCCGCCCTAGCGCCGATGAGCAGTTCTTC. Protein product: CSVDKVRPSADEQFF.

This clonotype was recorded a few times. V usage is TRBV15 and J usage is TRBJ1-6; D unclear. The CDR3 is made up of 15 amino acids. Germline V gene sequence: CDR1 LNHNV, CDR2 YYDKDF (reference sequence). V lost 0 bases and J lost 5, with 8 bases in between. The CDR3 DNA follows: TGTGCCACCAGCAGAGATCGAAATGATAATTCACCCCTCCACTTT. Its protein product is CATSRDRNDNSPLHF.

Only one count was recorded for this clonotype. The chain uses TRBV2 and TRBJ1-3; maybe TRBD1 (6 bases). V dropped 5 bases and J dropped 0 bases, with 14 bases sitting between them. CDR1 and CDR2 from the germline V gene are SNHLY and FYNNEI. The CDR3 is 16 residues long. The CDR3 DNA follows: TGTGCCAGCAGTATGTCGGGGGCAAGCTCTGGAAACACCATATATTTT. It is translated as CASSMSGASSGNTIYF.

This chain connects TRBV6-6 to TRBJ1-2; no firm D call. The germline CDR1 and CDR2 sequences are MNHNY and SVGAGI (reference sequence). V was pared by 0 bases and J by 5 bases, with 10 bases between. CDR3 length equals 14 residues. In nucleotides, the CDR3 is TGTGCCAGCAGTTACTCCGGTGCCCCGTATGGCTACACCTTC. Its translation is CASSYSGAPYGYTF.

This clonotype was seen many times. The chain has TRBV25-1 and TRBJ2-1; D unresolved. Trimming took off 7 bases at V and 4 bases at J, with 11 bases between the two ends. The CDR3 runs to 13 residues. Germline CDR1 is MGHDK and CDR2 is SYGVNS. This CDR3 is CASTLDTYNEQFF. DNA of the CDR3: TGTGCCAGCACCCTAGACACTTACAATGAGCAGTTCTTC.

The chain's CDR3 is CASSLTGTGVSGELFF. In DNA form, the CDR3 reads TGTGCCAGCAGCTTAACCGGGACAGGGGTTAGCGGGGAGCTGTTTTTT. The chain is built from TRBV7-6 and TRBJ2-2; 10 positions agree with TRBD1. Unmatched junction bases numbered 7, after V lost 2 bases and J lost 7 bases. Germline CDR1 SGHVS, CDR2 FNYEAQ. The CDR3 runs 16 residues.

This rearrangement joins TRBV12-3 or TRBV12-4 to TRBJ2-7, with 9 bases matching TRBD2. The CDR3 loop spans 14 amino acids. V trimming: 3 bases; J trimming: 6 bases; junction bases outside the gene matches: 6. The CDR3 sequence is CASSFVAGEGEQYF. The CDR3 DNA follows: TGTGCCAGCAGTTTCGTAGCGGGAGAAGGCGAGCAGTACTTC.

The gene calls are TRBV7-9 and TRBJ2-1; 8 bases line up with TRBD2. The V segment lost 4 bases and the J segment 6 bases; nucleotides outside the gene matches: 14. CDR1 is SEHNR, CDR2 FQNEAQ, per germline (reference sequence). CDR3 length equals 17 residues. The CDR3 bases are TGTGCCAGCAGCTCCTCCCGGCGGGAGGATCCTATCAATGAGCAGTTCTTC. It codes for CASSSSRREDPINEQFF.

J is TRBJ2-1 and V is TRBV20-1; 10 positions match TRBD2. This CDR3 is built from 16 residues. With V trimmed by 0 bases and J by 9 bases, 11 bases remained unmatched. Per germline, CDR1 DFQATT and CDR2 SNEGSKA (reference sequence). The CDR3 region is CSARDGSGRASGEQFF. The CDR3 DNA sequence: TGCAGTGCTAGAGATGGCAGCGGGAGGGCCTCGGGTGAGCAGTTCTTC.

The chain combines TRBV12-3 or TRBV12-4 with TRBJ1-1; 7 nucleotides match TRBD1. The CDR3 is made up of 15 amino acids. The junction had 12 bases not matched to a gene; V was cut back by 6 bases and J by 5 bases. The CDR3 protein is CASSLPQGSETEAFF. CDR3 bases: TGTGCCAGCAGCCTACCACAGGGGAGCGAGACTGAAGCTTTCTTT.

This clonotype was recorded a few times. This chain connects TRBV29-1 to TRBJ2-3; TRBD2 matches at 7 bases. V lost 3 bases to trimming and J lost 10 bases; unmatched junction nucleotides: 13. Germline-derived CDR1 and CDR2 are SQVTM and ANQGSEA. The CDR3 totals 14 residues. This chain's CDR3 is CSVDWREMGGSQYF. The CDR3 coding sequence is TGCAGCGTTGACTGGAGGGAAATGGGAGGGTCGCAGTATTTT.

This chain joins TRBV6-5 and TRBJ2-3; D is possibly TRBD1 or TRBD2 (5 bases each). CDR1 and CDR2 (germline): MNHEY, SVGAGI. The V end lost 5 bases, the J end lost 5 bases, and 17 bases lay between the germline ends. This CDR3 is 15 amino acids long. The CDR3 sequence: CASSALVGGGDTQYF. The CDR3 nucleotides read TGTGCCAGCAGTGCCTTAGTTGGGGGTGGAGATACGCAGTATTTT.

The V and J genes are TRBV30 and TRBJ2-6; possibly TRBD1 or TRBD2 for D (6 bases each). Trimming removed 2 bases at V and 0 bases at J, with 17 bases between. In germline, CDR1 is GTSNPN, CDR2 SVGIG (reference sequence). The CDR3 has 18 amino acids. The CDR3 DNA is TGTGCCTGGAGTCAATGGACACGGGGGCACTCTGGGGCCAACGTCCTGACTTTC. It encodes CAWSQWTRGHSGANVLTF.

The CDR3 sequence is CASSQDGKAFF. CDR3 nucleotides: TGTGCCAGCAGCCAAGATGGCAAAGCTTTCTTT. V and J are TRBV14 and TRBJ1-1; D unresolved. Trimming stripped 0 bases from V and 9 bases from J, with 5 bases between. Germline loops: CDR1 SGHDN, CDR2 FVKESK. The CDR3 length is 11 residues. The full variable domain, in which reference TRBV14 and TRBJ1-1 provide the parts outside the CDR3, is EAGVTQFPSHSVIEKGQTVTLRCDPISGHDNLYWYRRVMGKEIKFLLHFVKESKQDESGMPNNRFLAERTGGTYSTLKVQPAELEDSGVYFCASSQDGKAFFGQGTRLTVV.

This clonotype was detected only a few times. The chain combines TRBV6-5 with TRBJ2-3; 14 bases match TRBD2. After removal of 8 bases from V and 4 bases from J, the junction contained 17 bases not matched to a gene. The CDR3 is 19 amino acids. The germline gives CDR1 MNHEY, CDR2 SVGAGI. Here the CDR3 DNA reads TGTGCCAGCGGACTAGGGACTAGCGGGAGCTGGAGTGGGGCAGATACGCAGTATTTT. Translating gives CASGLGTSGSWSGADTQYF.

This clonotype was picked up a small number of times. V is TRBV11-2 and J is TRBJ2-2; possibly TRBD1 or TRBD2 for D (5 bases each). Trimming shortened V by 4 bases and J by 6 bases, and 15 bases separated the two germline ends. Per germline, CDR1 SGHAT and CDR2 FQNNGV. CDR3 size: 15 residues. CDR3 residues: CASSSPRGRAGELFF. Written as DNA, the CDR3 is TGTGCCAGCAGCTCTCCTCGGGGACGGGCCGGGGAGCTGTTTTTT.

V is TRBV12-3 or TRBV12-4 and J is TRBJ1-2; possible D gene TRBD1, 6 bases. The CDR3 runs 13 residues. Trimming took off 8 bases at V and 2 bases at J, with 12 bases between the two ends. The CDR3 nucleotides are TGTGCCAGCTGTAAAACAGGGAACTATGGCTACACCTTC. Its protein product is CASCKTGNYGYTF.

V and J are TRBV4-1 and TRBJ1-1; TRBD1 aligns across 8 bases. The V gene's germline CDR1 is MGHRA and CDR2 YSYEKL. Trimming removed 5 bases from V and 1 base from J; junction bases left unmatched: 6. CDR3 length: 15 amino acids. CDR3 residues: CASSSPTGANTEAFF. In nucleotides, the CDR3 is TGCGCCAGCAGCTCCCCGACAGGGGCGAACACTGAAGCTTTCTTT.

Only a few counts were recorded for this clonotype. The V gene is TRBV20-1, the J gene TRBJ1-3, with D maybe TRBD1 (5 bases). Germline V gene data show CDR1 as DFQATT and CDR2 as SNEGSKA (reference sequence). V lost 2 bases to trimming and J lost 2 bases, with 10 bases between them. The CDR3 contains 14 residues. In DNA form, the CDR3 reads TGCAGTGCTAGACGGGACGGCGCTGGAAACACCATATATTTT. Its protein product is CSARRDGAGNTIYF.

This clonotype was counted a single time. The chain employs TRBV9 and TRBJ2-6, with D uncertain. V lost 2 bases to trimming and J lost 1 base, with 7 bases between them. CDR3 size: 15 residues. CDR1 and CDR2 from the germline V gene are SGDLS and YYNGEE. CDR3 protein: CASSVIGSGANVLTF. In DNA, the CDR3 is TGTGCCAGCAGCGTTATAGGGTCTGGGGCCAACGTCCTGACTTTC.

The chain joins TRBV5-1 to TRBJ2-6; 8 bases agree with TRBD1. The CDR3 is made up of 14 amino acids. Germline loops: CDR1 SGHRS, CDR2 YFSETQ. J gave up 4 bases and V 5 bases, and 2 bases lay outside the gene matches. The CDR3 coding sequence is TGCGCCAGCAGGACAGGGGACGGGGCCAACGTCCTGACTTTC. Protein: CASRTGDGANVLTF.

This clonotype was seen a handful of times. The V call is TRBV5-5, the J call TRBJ1-2; D is unclear. CDR3 length equals 15 residues. Per germline, CDR1 SGHKS and CDR2 YYEKEE (reference sequence). Trimming stripped 5 bases from V and 4 bases from J, with 18 bases between. CDR3 nucleotides: TGTGCCAGCAGTCTTCAGGCAGGCCCATTCTATGGCTACACCTTC. It encodes CASSLQAGPFYGYTF. The whole variable domain, filled in from reference TRBV5-5 and TRBJ1-2, reads DAGVTQSPTHLIKTRGQQVTLRCSPISGHKSVSWYQQVLGQGPQFIFQYYEKEERGRGNFPDRFSARQFPNYSSELNVNALLLGDSALYLCASSLQAGPFYGYTFGSGTRLTVV.

This clonotype was seen a handful of times. This chain joins TRBV7-9 and TRBJ2-7, with TRBD1 matching 9 bases. Looked up from germline, CDR1 is SEHNR and CDR2 is FQNEAQ (reference sequence). CDR3 length: 15 residues. J gave up 3 bases and V 5 bases, and 8 bases lay outside the gene matches. The CDR3 sequence: CASSPGQGLIYEQYF. The CDR3 bases are TGTGCCAGCAGCCCGGGACAGGGTTTAATCTACGAGCAGTACTTC. The full variable domain, in which reference TRBV7-9 and TRBJ2-7 provide the parts outside the CDR3, is DTGVSQNPRHKITKRGQNVTFRCDPISEHNRLYWYRQTLGQGPEFLTYFQNEAQLEKSRLLSDRFSAERPKGSFSTLEIQRTEQGDSAMYLCASSPGQGLIYEQYFGPGTRLTVT.

This clonotype was counted between two and nine times. The rearrangement uses TRBV10-3 and TRBJ2-3; 7 bases match TRBD2. This CDR3 comprises 16 residues. V was clipped by 6 bases and J by 2 bases; unmatched bases: 11. Germline loops: CDR1 ENHRY, CDR2 SYGVKD. Here the CDR3 DNA reads TGTGCCATCAGCCTTTTAGCGGGTACTTACACAGATACGCAGTATTTT. It encodes CAISLLAGTYTDTQYF.

The chain combines TRBV5-1 with TRBJ2-3, with 9 bases fitting TRBD2. The junction had 9 bases not matched to a gene; V was cut back by 3 bases and J by 4 bases. The CDR3 is made up of 16 amino acids. In germline, CDR1 is SGHRS, CDR2 YFSETQ. For the CDR3, the DNA is TGCGCCAGCAGCTCCCTAGCGGGGAAAGGCCCAGATACGCAGTATTTT. Translation gives CASSSLAGKGPDTQYF.

The rearrangement links TRBV20-1 to TRBJ2-4; the D is unclear. CDR1 is DFQATT, CDR2 SNEGSKA, per germline (reference sequence). There are 15 residues in the CDR3. The ends were cut back, 3 bases at V and 0 bases at J, with 12 bases in the middle. The CDR3 spells CSASLLKKAKNIQYF. In DNA, the CDR3 is TGCAGTGCTAGTCTACTAAAAAAAGCCAAAAACATTCAGTACTTC.